One sample yielded the 9 T cell receptor beta chains listed below, sequenced in a study of early T cells in non-severe SARS-CoV-2 infection (dated by TCRdb to the early 2020s). Libraries were prepared through 5' RACE. Sequenced using a NextSeq 500. The public reads were run again by TCRdb, first through fastp at Q25 and then through MiXCR, and only productive beta chains were kept. Each CDR3 protein gets just one entry, which takes the most common genes and DNA from the rows behind it. The sample records about 28,000 distinct CDR3 sequences, about 6% of which are singletons. Of the sample, about 34% falls within the top ten clones. Sequenced material: whole blood, taken at baseline. These TCRs come from an adult who was a healthcare worker with PCR-confirmed SARS-CoV-2 infection or an uninfected control (not recorded which).

This clonotype was counted at least ten times. The V and J genes are TRBV12-5 and TRBJ2-2; D is possibly TRBD1 (5 bases). CDR1 and CDR2 (germline): LGHNT, FRNRAP. V lost 7 bases and J 6 bases, leaving 21 bases between the germline ends. This CDR3 comprises 16 residues. In DNA, the CDR3 is TGTGCTAGTGCCACCCCAGGGCAGGGCTGGGCCGGGGAGCTGTTTTTT. Translated: CASATPGQGWAGELFF.

The chain carries TRBV12-3 or TRBV12-4 and TRBJ2-7, with D tentatively TRBD1 or TRBD2 (7 bases each). CDR3 length: 17 residues. V shed 6 bases and J shed 2 bases, with 23 bases lying between them. The CDR3 DNA reads as TGTGCCAGCAGGGCCCCAGGGGGAGCGGGGCGAACCTACGAGCAGTACTTC. The encoded protein is CASRAPGGAGRTYEQYF.

This clonotype showed up many times. The rearrangement links TRBV7-9 to TRBJ1-6; no clear D. This CDR3 contains 14 residues. Trimming stripped 3 bases from V and 7 bases from J, with 10 bases between. Germline-derived CDR1 and CDR2 are SEHNR and FQNEAQ (reference sequence). CDR3 sequence: CASSFGRKNSPLHF. CDR3 DNA sequence: TGTGCCAGCAGCTTCGGGAGGAAGAATTCACCCCTCCACTTT.

This clonotype was seen ten or more times. V is TRBV6-1 and J is TRBJ2-3; D is unresolved. The CDR3 extends over 15 amino acids. Germline V gene lookup returns CDR1 MNHNS and CDR2 SASEGT. Trimming left V 7 bases short and J 3 bases short, with 17 bases between. DNA of the CDR3: TGTGCCAGCACCTTCCTCCCGCTAGGGACAGATACGCAGTATTTT. Translated, it gives CASTFLPLGTDTQYF.

Notes on this clonotype: This sequence may be a read error, since a much larger clone differs from it by one base. The chain links TRBV24-1 to TRBJ2-1; 9 positions match TRBD2. Trimming at V came to 3 bases and at J to 8 bases, leaving 10 bases not matched to a gene. This CDR3 has 16 residues. Germline CDR1 reads KGHDR; CDR2 reads SFDVKD. CDR3 bases: TGTGCCACCAGTGATAGGAGCGGGGGGACCGAAGATGAGCAGTTCTTC. This gives the protein CATSDRSGGTEDEQFF.

This clonotype was seen at least ten times. V gene TRBV6-2 or TRBV6-3 combines with J gene TRBJ1-1; TRBD1 might be the D (5 bases). Per germline, CDR1 MNHEY and CDR2 SVGEGT. This CDR3 contains 14 residues. V lost 2 bases to trimming and J lost 5 bases, with 12 bases between them. CDR3 in amino acids: CASSYGGGWTEAFF. For the CDR3, the DNA is TGTGCCAGCAGTTACGGCGGGGGATGGACTGAAGCTTTCTTT.

V is TRBV11-3 and J is TRBJ2-5; 10 bases agree with TRBD2. There are 16 residues in the CDR3. V lost 5 bases, J lost 1 base, and 7 bases stayed unmatched. The germline V gene has CDR1 SGHNT and CDR2 YENEEA. The CDR3 bases are TGTGCCAGCAGCCTCGGACTAGCGGCATTCCAAGAGACCCAGTACTTC. Its protein product is CASSLGLAAFQETQYF.

This clonotype has more than one count but fewer than ten. The J gene is TRBJ2-2, the V gene TRBV7-9; maybe TRBD1 (6 bases). Trimming cost V 3 bases and J 7 bases, with 18 bases left between them. This CDR3 spans 16 amino acids. Germline loops: CDR1 SEHNR, CDR2 FQNEAQ (reference sequence). The CDR3 DNA reads as TGTGCCAGCAGCTTGTCAGGGGCGAGGTGGCACGGGGAGCTGTTTTTT. Translated: CASSLSGARWHGELFF.

The chain recombines TRBV30 with TRBJ2-7; 9 positions match TRBD1. There are 13 residues in the CDR3. V lost 5 bases to trimming and J lost 5 bases; unmatched junction nucleotides: 7. CDR1 GTSNPN and CDR2 SVGIG come from the germline V gene (reference sequence). CDR3 region: CAWSPDRGDEQYF. The CDR3 coding sequence is TGTGCCTGGTCCCCAGACAGGGGGGACGAGCAGTACTTC. The whole variable domain, remainder taken from reference TRBV30 and TRBJ2-7, is SQTIHQWPATLVQPVGSPLSLECTVEGTSNPNLYWYRQAAGRGLQLLFYSVGIGQISSEVPQNLSASRPQDRQFILSSKKLLLSDSGFYLCAWSPDRGDEQYFGPGTRLTVT.